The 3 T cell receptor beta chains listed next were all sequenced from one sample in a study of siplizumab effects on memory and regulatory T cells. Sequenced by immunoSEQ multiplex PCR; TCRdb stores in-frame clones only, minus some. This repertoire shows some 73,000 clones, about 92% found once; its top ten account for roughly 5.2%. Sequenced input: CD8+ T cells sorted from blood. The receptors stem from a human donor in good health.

CDR3 protein: CASSQDLAVAKNIQYF. The DNA of the CDR3 is TGCGCCAGCAGCCAAGATCTGGCAGTAGCCAAAAACATTCAGTACTTC. The chain is built from TRBV4-1 and TRBJ2-4, with no clear D. CDR1 and CDR2 (germline): MGHRA, YSYEKL. The CDR3 contains 16 residues. The V gene lost 0 bases and the J gene lost 0 bases, with 9 bases spanning the gap.

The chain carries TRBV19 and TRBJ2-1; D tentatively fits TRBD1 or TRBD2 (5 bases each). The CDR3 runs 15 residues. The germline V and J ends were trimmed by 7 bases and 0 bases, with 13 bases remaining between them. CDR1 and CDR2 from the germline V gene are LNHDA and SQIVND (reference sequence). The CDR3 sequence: CASMSGGSSYNEQFF. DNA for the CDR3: TGTGCCAGTATGTCTGGGGGTAGCTCCTACAATGAGCAGTTCTTC. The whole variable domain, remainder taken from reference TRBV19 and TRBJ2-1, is DGGITQSPKYLFRKEGQNVTLSCEQNLNHDAMYWYRQDPGQGLRLIYYSQIVNDFQKGDIAEGYSVSREKKESFPLTVTSAQKNPTAFYLCASMSGGSSYNEQFFGPGTRLTVL.

CDR3 DNA: TGTGCCAGCAGTGAATCTTACCCTGAGGCCTACAATGAGCAGTTCTTC. This encodes CASSESYPEAYNEQFF. V and J are TRBV6-1 and TRBJ2-1; D is unclear. Germline V gene lookup returns CDR1 MNHNS and CDR2 SASEGT. The CDR3 length is 16 residues. The ends were cut back, 2 bases at V and 2 bases at J, with 13 bases in the middle.